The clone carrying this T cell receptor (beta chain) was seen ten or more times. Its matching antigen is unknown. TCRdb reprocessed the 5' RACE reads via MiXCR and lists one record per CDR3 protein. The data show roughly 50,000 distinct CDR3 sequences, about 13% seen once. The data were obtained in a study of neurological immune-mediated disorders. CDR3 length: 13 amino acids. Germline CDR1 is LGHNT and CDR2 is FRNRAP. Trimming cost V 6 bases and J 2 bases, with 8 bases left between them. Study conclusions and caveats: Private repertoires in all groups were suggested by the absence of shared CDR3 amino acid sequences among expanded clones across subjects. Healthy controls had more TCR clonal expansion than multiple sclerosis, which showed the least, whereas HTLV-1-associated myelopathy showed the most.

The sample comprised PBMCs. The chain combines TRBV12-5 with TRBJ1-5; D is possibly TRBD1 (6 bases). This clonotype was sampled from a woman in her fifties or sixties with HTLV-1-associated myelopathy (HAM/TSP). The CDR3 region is CASGAGGNQPQHF. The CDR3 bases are TGTGCTAGTGGCGCAGGGGGCAATCAGCCCCAGCATTTT. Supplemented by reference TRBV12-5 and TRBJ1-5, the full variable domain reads DARVTQTPRHKVTEMGQEVTMRCQPILGHNTVFWYRQTMMQGLELLAYFRNRAPLDDSGMPKDRFSAEMPDATLATLKIQPSEPRDSAVYFCASGAGGNQPQHFGDGTRLSIL.